A single sample gave rise to the 23 T cell receptor beta chains below, sequenced in a study of T cell repertoires in cytomegalovirus infection. Their specific antigens are unknown. MiXCR was run by TCRdb on the reads, yielding one entry per CDR3 protein. The sample comprises under 300,000 distinct CDR3 sequences, about 20% of which are singletons, and under 25% rests with the top ten. The sample was cultured PBMCs, taken from culture after CMV antigen stimulation. These TCRs come from a human donor in good health (CMV status not recorded). Some clones in this sample may be carry-over from other donors' samples.

This chain links TRBV7-6 with TRBJ2-3, with 10 bases aligning to TRBD2. The CDR3 runs to 15 residues. V shed 6 bases, J shed 6 bases, and the junction held 9 bases outside the gene matches. From germline, CDR1 is SGHVS and CDR2 FNYEAQ. The CDR3 DNA reads TGTGCCAGCAGTGACCTAGCGGGAGTAGCTGATACGCAGTATTTT. This translates into CASSDLAGVADTQYF.

V is TRBV7-6 and J is TRBJ2-7; the D gene is possibly TRBD1 (6 bases). The germline CDR1 and CDR2 sequences are SGHVS and FNYEAQ. The V and J ends lost 6 bases and 5 bases respectively, with 14 bases between them. This CDR3 contains 13 residues. The CDR3 DNA reads as TGTGCCAGCAGGAACTCTAGGGGGAACGAGCAGTACGTC. Translated: CASRNSRGNEQYV.

This rearrangement joins TRBV7-8 to TRBJ1-2; D is perhaps TRBD1 (5 bases). Trimming removed 5 bases at V and 8 bases at J, with 18 bases between. The CDR3 runs 14 residues. In germline, CDR1 is SGHVS, CDR2 FQNEAQ. CDR3 loop: CASSIGARAEGYTF. The CDR3 DNA sequence: TGTGCCAGCAGCATAGGAGCCAGGGCGGAAGGCTACACCTTC.

The chain joins TRBV12-3 or TRBV12-4 to TRBJ1-1, with TRBD1 as a possible D gene (5 bases). The CDR3 consists of 14 residues. V lost 4 bases and J 3 bases, leaving 12 bases between the germline ends. The CDR3 loop reads CASSSGRGDTEAFF. The DNA of the CDR3 is TGTGCCAGCAGTTCCGGACGGGGGGACACTGAAGCTTTCTTT.

On this clonotype itself: One end of the junction is discordant with germline, which a read error may explain. The chain combines TRBV7-2 with TRBJ1-6; unclear D gene. This CDR3 is 11 amino acids long. Per the germline V gene, CDR1 is SGHTA and CDR2 is FQGNSA. CDR3 DNA: TGTGCCAGCAGTCTCGATTCATCCCTCCACTTT. Residues: CASSLDSSLHF.

At least ten counts were recorded for this clonotype. The chain joins TRBV7-2 to TRBJ2-5, with TRBD1 matching over 7 bases. This CDR3 comprises 14 residues. Trimming cost V 2 bases and J 9 bases; bases outside gene matches: 9. Germline CDR1 reads SGHTA; CDR2 reads FQGNSA. CDR3 sequence reads: CASSLRDSVTAQYF. The CDR3 region has the DNA TGTGCCAGCAGCTTACGGGACAGTGTTACCGCCCAGTACTTC.

This clonotype was seen a few times. J is TRBJ2-3 and V is TRBV11-2; no clear D gene. V dropped 5 bases and J dropped 4 bases, with 16 bases sitting between them. The CDR3 covers 15 residues. The germline gives CDR1 SGHAT, CDR2 FQNNGV. DNA of the CDR3: TGTGCCAGCAGCGCCCGGGTAGCTCAGGCAGATACGCAGTATTTT. Its protein is CASSARVAQADTQYF.

This clonotype occurred a few times. V gene TRBV12-3 or TRBV12-4 combines with J gene TRBJ1-1; D not resolved. The CDR3 has 13 residues. V lost 6 bases to trimming and J lost 1 base, with 9 bases between them. Written as DNA, the CDR3 is TGTGCCAGCAGAATTACTGAGAACACTGAAGCTTTCTTT. It specifies CASRITENTEAFF.

V is TRBV4-1 and J is TRBJ1-5, with D possibly being TRBD1 (6 bases). The CDR3 consists of 15 residues. The germline CDR1 and CDR2 sequences are MGHRA and YSYEKL. Deletions cut 1 base from V and 5 bases from J, with 12 bases between. The CDR3 is CASSQVARGYQPQHF. CDR3 DNA sequence: TGCGCCAGCAGCCAAGTGGCGAGGGGGTATCAGCCCCAGCATTTT.

This clonotype was recorded many times. The V call is TRBV7-3, the J call TRBJ2-5; D is possibly TRBD1 (6 bases). Germline CDR1 reads SGHTA; CDR2 reads FQGTGA. The CDR3 contains 13 residues. Trimming shortened V by 5 bases and J by 2 bases, and 9 bases separated the two germline ends. Here the CDR3 reads CASSTDRQETQYF. The CDR3 DNA is TGTGCCAGCAGCACCGACAGGCAAGAGACCCAGTACTTC.

This clonotype was seen many times. This sequence joins TRBV19 and TRBJ1-1; D remains unclear. The CDR3 is made up of 14 amino acids. The ends were cut back, 3 bases at V and 1 base at J, with 9 bases in the middle. The germline gives CDR1 LNHDA, CDR2 SQIVND (reference sequence). The CDR3 reads CASSMDTANTEAFF. The CDR3 bases are TGTGCCAGTAGTATGGATACGGCGAACACTGAAGCTTTCTTT.

This clonotype was counted many times. This rearrangement joins TRBV7-2 to TRBJ1-1; D not certain. With 5 bases removed from V and 2 bases from J, the gap between germline ends came to 9 bases. Looked up from germline, CDR1 is SGHTA and CDR2 is FQGNSA. The CDR3 length is 13 residues. In DNA, the CDR3 is TGTGCCAGCAGCAACAAGGCCAACACTGAAGCTTTCTTT. Amino acids: CASSNKANTEAFF.

In DNA form, the CDR3 reads TGTGCCAGCAGCTCCAACAGCCTGGGAGTTGGAGCTTTCTTT. Its translation is CASSSNSLGVGAFF. The chain combines TRBV7-4 with TRBJ1-1; D gene uncertain. Trimming removed 4 bases from V and 10 bases from J, with 19 bases in between. The germline gives CDR1 SGHVT, CDR2 SQSDAQ. This CDR3 has 14 amino acids.

V gene TRBV12-3 or TRBV12-4 combines with J gene TRBJ2-5; 9 bases are shared with TRBD1. CDR3 length: 15 amino acids. The J segment lost 0 bases and the V segment lost 5 bases, leaving 4 bases of the junction unmatched. The CDR3 loop is CASSTRTGDQETQYF. As DNA, the CDR3 is TGTGCCAGCAGTACCCGGACAGGGGACCAAGAGACCCAGTACTTC.

The genes are TRBV12-3 or TRBV12-4 and TRBJ1-1; a possible D gene is TRBD1 (5 bases). V was trimmed by 2 bases and J by 0 bases, leaving 16 bases between them. The CDR3 extends over 17 amino acids. CDR3 nucleotides: TGTGCCAGCAGTTTACATGGGCAGGGACGCATGAACACTGAAGCTTTCTTT. Amino acids: CASSLHGQGRMNTEAFF.

This clonotype was counted only a few times. This sequence joins TRBV29-1 and TRBJ2-7; D uncertain. Germline values: CDR1 SQVTM, CDR2 ANQGSEA. The V gene lost 4 bases and the J gene lost 5 bases, with 6 bases spanning the gap. CDR3 size: 10 residues. CDR3 DNA: TGCAGCGTTGTGTCTGACGAGCAGTACTTC. Translation gives CSVVSDEQYF.

There are a few counts of this clonotype. V gene TRBV28 combines with J gene TRBJ2-7; 8 bases map to TRBD1. Per germline, CDR1 MDHEN and CDR2 SYDVKM. V shed 5 bases and J 0 bases; nucleotides not matched to a gene: 9. The CDR3 is 16 amino acids. This CDR3 is CASSDGQGSPSYEQYF. The DNA of the CDR3 is TGTGCCAGCAGTGACGGACAGGGAAGTCCCTCCTACGAGCAGTACTTC.

Remarks on this clonotype: A much larger clone differs from this one at a single base, so this may be a read error. The CDR3 spells CASNIELAVFYNEQFF. The CDR3 coding sequence is TGTGCCAGCAACATCGAACTAGCGGTGTTCTACAATGAGCAGTTCTTC. The chain joins TRBV7-8 to TRBJ2-1; TRBD2 aligns across 8 bases. Germline lookup yields CDR1 SGHVS and CDR2 FQNEAQ. This CDR3 region has 16 residues. J gave up 3 bases and V 7 bases, and 11 bases lay outside the gene matches.

The gene calls are TRBV12-3 or TRBV12-4 and TRBJ1-5; no firm D call. The CDR3 is 17 residues long. V was shortened by 4 bases and J by 0 bases, with 16 bases between the two germline ends. CDR3 protein: CASSSPLNSYSNQPQHF. CDR3 DNA sequence: TGTGCCAGCAGTTCCCCCCTAAACAGTTATAGCAATCAGCCCCAGCATTTT.

CDR3 loop: CASSINAQGEQFF. CDR3 sequence (DNA): TGTGCCAGTAGTATTAATGCCCAGGGTGAGCAGTTCTTC. V gene TRBV19 combines with J gene TRBJ2-1, with D possibly matching TRBD1 (5 bases). CDR1 LNHDA and CDR2 SQIVND come from the germline V gene (reference sequence). Trimming took off 3 bases at V and 9 bases at J, with 12 bases between the two ends. The CDR3 covers 13 residues.

V is TRBV7-9 and J is TRBJ1-4; D perhaps matches TRBD1 (5 bases). Germline V gene sequence: CDR1 SEHNR, CDR2 FQNEAQ (reference sequence). The CDR3 contains 16 residues. Trimming shortened V by 4 bases and J by 3 bases, and 15 bases separated the two germline ends. CDR3 DNA: TGTGCCAGCAGCTACAGGACCCCCGGGCCTAATGAAAAACTGTTTTTT. Amino acids: CASSYRTPGPNEKLFF.

Only a few counts were recorded for this clonotype. The V call is TRBV5-4, the J call TRBJ2-1; D unresolved. The CDR3 loop spans 15 amino acids. The V gene lost 4 bases and the J gene lost 6 bases, with 17 bases spanning the gap. Germline V lookup: CDR1 SGHNT, CDR2 YYREEE (reference sequence). Here the CDR3 DNA reads TGTGCCAGCAGCCTTGGACCAACTCTCAGCAATGAGCAGTTCTTC. This translates into CASSLGPTLSNEQFF.

The genes are TRBV24-1 and TRBJ2-3; D tentatively reads TRBD1 or TRBD2 (6 bases each). The CDR3 extends over 16 amino acids. V was cut by 3 bases and J by 0 bases, with 12 bases left in between. Germline V gene sequence: CDR1 KGHDR, CDR2 SFDVKD. The CDR3 nucleotides read TGTGCCACCAGTGATCTGGGGGGCAGGAGCACAGATACGCAGTATTTT. It yields the protein CATSDLGGRSTDTQYF.